Described below is a single T cell receptor beta chain sequence and its context. Trimming removed 8 bases from V and 6 bases from J, with 10 bases in between. The CDR3 loop spans 12 amino acids. Germline-derived CDR1 and CDR2 are SGHVS and FNYEAQ. Sequencing of TCR beta, carried out with a high-throughput approach, was applied to CD8+ and CD4+ T cells from the blood. This sample was included in a study of CD8 T cells in Susac syndrome. RNA, at about 0.45 to 1 ug, was reverse transcribed with random hexamers. TCR beta CDR3 was amplified by immunoSEQ multiplex PCR. This amplification extended across 54 Vbeta and 13 Jbeta segments. Using its own MiXCR run on the immunoSEQ multiplex PCR reads, TCRdb lists one record per CDR3 protein. The table records about 240,000 distinct CDR3 sequences, almost 97% of them present only once.

The receptor was isolated from a human donor with Susac syndrome. What was sequenced was CD4+ T cells from PBMCs. The chain uses TRBV7-6 and TRBJ2-2; D is undetermined. CDR3 coding DNA: TGTGCCAGCGTCGCGCTACCCGGGGAGCTGTTTTTT. Translation: CASVALPGELFF.